This TCR beta chain was obtained from a study of blood T cell repertoires in COVID-19. On the study more broadly: Samples representing acute and convalescent COVID-19 were sourced from the United States, Italy and Spain.

Trimming removed 7 bases from V and 4 bases from J, with 14 bases in between. The CDR3 sequence is 14 residues long. CDR1 is MNHEY and CDR2 is SVGAGI in the germline V gene. The repertoire was sequenced with immunoSEQ multiplex PCR; TCRdb's copy has only in-frame clones and lacks some. The data show about 400,000 clones, around 92% seen once. Sample: PBMCs or T cells enriched from blood (not recorded which). The chain joins TRBV6-5 to TRBJ1-3; TRBD1 is a possible D gene (5 bases). The sequence derives from a woman in her 30s who had recovered from COVID-19. The CDR3 DNA reads as TGTGCCAGCATTCTGGGGGGAGAAGGAAACACCATATATTTT. Amino acids: CASILGGEGNTIYF.